This T cell receptor beta chain was identified in a study of blood T cell repertoires in COVID-19. Whole-study context: Collection of acute and convalescent COVID-19 samples took place in the United States, Italy and Spain. From T cells, B-cell-depleted T cells, or PBMCs came the material, which was cDNA or gDNA.

TCRdb keeps only in-frame clones here, not all; method: immunoSEQ multiplex PCR. This sample has about 240,000 clones, with about 90% found just once. V was pared by 4 bases and J by 1 base, with 14 bases between. Germline values: CDR1 LGHDT, CDR2 YNNKEL (reference sequence). The CDR3 loop spans 16 amino acids. The TCR comes from a man between 60 and 75 years old who had recovered from COVID-19. The chain couples TRBV3-1 (or the pseudogene TRBV3-2) to TRBJ1-5; D possibly corresponds to TRBD1 (6 bases). The sequenced sample consisted of peripheral blood. The CDR3 reads CASSRGGAPSNQPQHF. The CDR3 DNA sequence: TGTGCCAGCAGCCGGGGGGGGGCCCCAAGCAATCAGCCCCAGCATTTT.